Reported below is one T cell receptor (beta chain). It lacks a known antigen. The record has no base qualities; no much larger clone is one base away. The immunoSEQ Assay, a bias-controlled multiplex PCR, was used to amplify TCRbeta CDR3 regions from genomic DNA. Per the authors' processing: Within the assay, amplification of reference gene primers was used to estimate how many nucleated cells each sample contained. Sequence reads were collapsed and filtered to measure the absolute abundance of every unique TCRbeta CDR3 rearrangement. For each sample, productive Simpson clonality was calculated as the square root of Simpson's diversity index across productive rearrangements. TCRdb carries this immuneACCESS record with in-frame sequences only. Its versions omit some clonotypes, under half of them owing to an unresolved V gene in the studies checked, with the rest unexplained. V and J calls and clone size are copied from that table; D and trimming were computed from the DNA. The table for this sample lists about 170,000 clones; approximately 86% of them were counted only once. The ten largest clonotypes hold roughly 8.4% of the sample.

This sample stems from a study of blood T cell repertoires in COVID-19 (dated by TCRdb to between 2020 and 2021). About the investigation overall: Collaborator samples came from the United States, Italy and Spain and covered acute and convalescent phases of COVID-19. The repertoires were made available in a free public database intended to serve as a resource for research on the immune response to SARS-CoV-2. The dataset comprised deeply sampled blood TCRbeta repertoires from subjects exposed to, actively infected with, or recovered from COVID-19. HLA class I and class II types, where available, came from metadata supplied by the sample provider rather than from assay-based typing. The material from the prospective study consisted of cDNA or gDNA derived from T cells, B-cell-depleted T cells, or PBMCs. The samples were drawn from the first 160 participants of the ongoing ImmuneRACE study and from 950 to 1,500 subjects provided by 6 global collaborators. Sample metadata almost always included a de-identified subject ID, COVID-19 status, age in years and sex. Study-level results and caveats: Clinical and demographic metadata were provided uncurated, with the amount varying by source and participant.

At one collaborating source in Seattle, patients were enrolled during active infection and were followed longitudinally through the course of disease. Each collaborating institution followed its own protocols to collect whole blood in K2EDTA tubes. For TCRbeta analysis, collaborators shipped samples in one of three forms: frozen whole blood, isolated PBMCs, or DNA extracted from either of those sample types. From the germline V gene (reference sequence), CDR1 is SEHNR and CDR2 is FQNEAQ. Here V drops 3 bases and J drops 6 bases, and the junction holds 1 base not matched to any gene. Taken from cysteine to phenylalanine, the CDR3 has 12 residues. The read is trimmed to its CDR3 DNA, 36 bases read in frame from base 1.

This receptor was taken from a woman of 80 years or more with COVID-19, enrolled during active disease. The sequencing input was peripheral blood. This chain is built from TRBV7-9 and TRBJ2-7; TRBD1 matches 8 bases in the middle. CDR3 protein: CASSFTGGEQYF. The sequenced DNA: TGTGCCAGCAGCTTTACAGGGGGCGAGCAGTACTTC.